The clone carrying this T cell receptor beta chain was counted many times. The antigen remains undetermined. Germline V gives CDR1 DFQATT, CDR2 SNEGSKA (reference sequence). The CDR3 runs to 15 residues. The ends lost 2 bases at V and 6 bases at J; junction bases unmatched: 12. The data belong to a study of T cells in Graves' hyperthyroidism and ophthalmopathy. Enrolled ophthalmopathy patients presented with a Clinical Activity Score of at least 3, a NOSPECS grade of at least 4, and disease duration under 3 months. Isolation of PBMCs was performed on 9.5 to 10 ml fresh peripheral blood. Broader study findings: In validation, the model predicted ophthalmopathy. These predictions came a median about 6.2 months before onset.

TCR beta CDR3 region amplification was performed from RNA transcripts. First-round RT-PCR with HTBI primers amplified the TCR CDR3 region. In TCRdb, the multiplex PCR reads were re-called with MiXCR into one record per CDR3 protein. The sample lists about 640,000 distinct CDR3 sequences; around 15% were seen once. The source material was blood. The sequence derives from a woman aged 45-59 years with Graves' ophthalmopathy. The J gene is TRBJ1-2, the V gene TRBV20-1; 7 bases fit TRBD1. CDR3 bases: TGCAGTGCTAGACAACCGGGGGGAGGGGGCAATGGCTACACCTTC. Translated, it gives CSARQPGGGGNGYTF.